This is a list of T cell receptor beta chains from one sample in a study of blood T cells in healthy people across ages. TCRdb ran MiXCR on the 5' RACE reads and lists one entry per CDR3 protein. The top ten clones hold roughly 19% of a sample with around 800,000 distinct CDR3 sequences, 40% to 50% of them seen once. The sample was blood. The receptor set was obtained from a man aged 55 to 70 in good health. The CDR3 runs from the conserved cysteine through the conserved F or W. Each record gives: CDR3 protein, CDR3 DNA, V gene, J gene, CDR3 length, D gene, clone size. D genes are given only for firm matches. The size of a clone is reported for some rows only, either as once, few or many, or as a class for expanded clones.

CASSYNPRDTQYF	TGTGCCAGCAGTTATAATCCGAGAGATACGCAGTATTTT	TRBV27	TRBJ2-3	13	NA	few
CASRRDGLPTDTQYF	TGTGCCAGCAGGCGTGACGGACTCCCCACAGATACGCAGTATTTT	TRBV27	TRBJ2-3	15	NA	few
CSARFTSGADTQYF	TGCAGTGCTAGATTCACTAGCGGGGCCGATACGCAGTATTTT	TRBV20-1	TRBJ2-3	14	TRBD2	few
CASREQGGGNQPQHF	TGTGCCAGCAGAGAACAGGGAGGAGGCAATCAGCCCCAGCATTTT	TRBV2	TRBJ1-5	15	NA	NA
CSALIGPDYGYTF	TGCAGTGCTCTAATCGGGCCCGACTATGGCTACACCTTC	TRBV20-1	TRBJ1-2	13	NA	NA
CATSLPGRGTKETQYF	TGTGCCACCAGCCTCCCGGGGCGGGGGACCAAAGAGACCCAGTACTTC	TRBV15	TRBJ2-5	16	TRBD2	NA
CATQVEGPWDEQYF	TGTGCCACCCAGGTCGAGGGACCCTGGGACGAGCAGTACTTC	TRBV10-3	TRBJ2-7	14	NA	NA
CASSLDRGWYF	TGTGCCAGCAGCTTAGACCGGGGGTGGTACTTC	TRBV7-8	TRBJ2-5	11	NA	NA
CASSPSGAGGMEQPQHF	TGTGCCAGCAGTCCCTCAGGGGCAGGTGGGATGGAGCAGCCCCAGCATTTT	TRBV12-3/TRBV12-4	TRBJ1-5	17	NA	NA
CASSQDDGGTGFGGYTF	TGCGCCAGCAGCCAAGATGATGGAGGGACAGGGTTCGGCGGCTACACCTTC	TRBV4-3	TRBJ1-2	17	TRBD1	NA
CSANPAGPFDEQYF	TGCAGTGCTAACCCCGCGGGGCCTTTCGACGAGCAGTACTTC	TRBV20-1	TRBJ2-7	14	NA	few
CASSQGAGTYNEQFF	TGTGCCAGCAGCCAAGGAGCGGGGACCTACAATGAGCAGTTCTTC	TRBV14	TRBJ2-1	15	TRBD2	NA
CSVGDGGSTDTQYF	TGCAGCGTTGGGGACGGCGGCTCCACAGATACGCAGTATTTT	TRBV29-1	TRBJ2-3	14	NA	few
CASHSYSTDTQYF	TGTGCCAGCCACTCGTACAGCACAGATACGCAGTATTTT	TRBV28	TRBJ2-3	13	NA	many
CASSFVAGEGTQYF	TGTGCCAGCAGCTTCGTAGCGGGGGAGGGTACGCAGTATTTT	TRBV7-2	TRBJ2-3	14	TRBD2	few
CASSSRGQIQFF	TGTGCCAGCAGCTCGAGGGGACAGATCCAGTTCTTC	TRBV7-2	TRBJ2-1	12	TRBD1	few
CSARDLLRDTQYF	TGCAGTGCTAGAGACCTTTTAAGGGATACGCAGTATTTT	TRBV20-1	TRBJ2-3	13	NA	NA
CASSLYGTEDRSYGQYF	TGTGCCAGTAGTTTATACGGGACAGAAGATCGCTCCTACGGGCAGTACTTC	TRBV27	TRBJ2-7	17	TRBD1	few
CASSLAYRGYGYTF	TGTGCCAGCAGTTTAGCATACAGGGGGTATGGCTACACCTTC	TRBV12-3/TRBV12-4	TRBJ1-2	14	TRBD1	NA
CSGAGDDTEAFF	TGCAGTGGGGCAGGGGACGACACTGAAGCTTTCTTT	TRBV20-1	TRBJ1-1	12	NA	NA
CASSPGGKTDTQYF	TGTGCCAGCAGCCCAGGGGGGAAGACAGATACGCAGTATTTT	TRBV7-2	TRBJ2-3	14	NA	NA
CASSGSRTGNSEQFF	TGTGCCAGCAGCGGATCCCGGACAGGGAACAGTGAGCAGTTCTTC	TRBV9	TRBJ2-1	15	TRBD1	NA
CTTSLFGYEQYF	TGTACCACCTCCCTTTTCGGCTACGAGCAGTACTTC	TRBV15	TRBJ2-7	12	NA	NA
CASSYFGTAYEQYF	TGTGCCAGCAGCTACTTCGGGACAGCCTACGAGCAGTACTTC	TRBV14	TRBJ2-7	14	TRBD1	NA
CASSLGTGLAALHF	TGTGCCAGCAGTTTGGGGACAGGCCTAGCCGCCCTCCACTTT	TRBV6-6	TRBJ1-6	14	TRBD1	NA
CASIPRMFGGNTEAFF	TGTGCCAGCATACCCCGGATGTTCGGGGGGAACACTGAAGCTTTCTTT	TRBV27	TRBJ1-1	16	NA	few
CSARDDPRETQYF	TGCAGTGCTAGAGATGACCCGCGGGAGACCCAGTACTTC	TRBV20-1	TRBJ2-5	13	NA	NA
CAWRQTGARLFF	TGTGCCTGGAGGCAGACAGGGGCTCGATTGTTTTTT	TRBV30	TRBJ1-4	12	TRBD1	few
CSGDGQPNTEAFF	TGCAGCGGTGATGGACAGCCGAACACTGAAGCTTTCTTT	TRBV29-1	TRBJ1-1	13	NA	NA
CASSQQYTSTDTQYF	TGTGCCAGCAGCCAACAGTACACTAGCACAGATACGCAGTATTTT	TRBV2	TRBJ2-3	15	NA	NA
CSARDLIGLGYFSVYNEQYF	TGCAGTGCTAGAGATCTTATAGGACTAGGGTATTTCTCCGTCTACAATGAGCAGTACTTC	TRBV20-1	TRBJ2-5	20	TRBD2	few
CASSQELSTEGETQYF	TGCGCCAGCAGCCAAGAGTTGTCGACGGAGGGGGAGACCCAGTACTTC	TRBV4-3	TRBJ2-5	16	NA	few
CASSFSPGTSGRRRQYF	TGTGCCAGCAGCTTCTCACCCGGGACTAGCGGGCGGAGAAGGCAGTACTTC	TRBV7-2	TRBJ2-7	17	TRBD2	many
CASSPLDRSYYGYTF	TGTGCCAGCAGTCCTCTGGACAGGTCCTACTATGGCTACACCTTC	TRBV27	TRBJ1-2	15	TRBD1	NA
CASSPRTSGSGNEQFF	TGTGCCAGCTCCCCTCGTACTAGCGGGAGTGGGAATGAGCAGTTCTTC	TRBV18	TRBJ2-1	16	TRBD2	once
CSAIGLAGGPYEQYF	TGCAGTGCTATCGGACTAGCGGGGGGGCCTTACGAGCAGTACTTC	TRBV20-1	TRBJ2-7	15	TRBD2	NA
CASSWTEAYEQYF	TGTGCCAGCAGCTGGACAGAGGCCTACGAGCAGTACTTC	TRBV7-2	TRBJ2-7	13	NA	NA
CGVEDQRAGQFF	TGCGGCGTTGAGGATCAGCGGGCGGGGCAGTTCTTC	TRBV29-1	TRBJ2-1	12	NA	once
CASSLGGGPNQPQHF	TGTGCCAGCAGCTTGGGGGGGGGTCCCAATCAGCCCCAGCATTTT	TRBV7-2	TRBJ1-5	15	NA	few
CASSLASGGRSSYNEQFF	TGCGCCAGCAGCTTGGCCAGCGGGGGGCGGAGCTCCTACAATGAGCAGTTCTTC	TRBV5-1	TRBJ2-1	18	TRBD2	few
CASNLKTANEQFF	TGTGCCAGTAACTTAAAAACAGCCAATGAGCAGTTCTTC	TRBV19	TRBJ2-1	13	NA	NA
CASSRGTVYQETQYF	TGTGCCAGCAGCCGCGGGACAGTGTACCAAGAGACCCAGTACTTC	TRBV5-8	TRBJ2-5	15	NA	NA
CASTTPGADYGYTF	TGCGCCAGCACCACTCCGGGCGCGGACTATGGCTACACCTTC	TRBV5-1	TRBJ1-2	14	NA	NA
CASSFLVSGANVLTF	TGTGCCAGCAGTTTTTTGGTCTCTGGGGCCAACGTCCTGACTTTC	TRBV12-3/TRBV12-4	TRBJ2-6	15	NA	many
CASSKSGGVYNEQFF	TGTGCCAGCAGCAAGAGCGGGGGGGTCTACAATGAGCAGTTCTTC	TRBV7-2	TRBJ2-1	15	TRBD2	few
CASSPSQGGNYGYTF	TGTGCCAGCAGTCCCTCCCAGGGGGGTAACTATGGCTACACCTTC	TRBV6-5	TRBJ1-2	15	TRBD1	once
CAIGTVGGHYEQYF	TGTGCCATCGGCACTGTAGGGGGACACTACGAGCAGTACTTC	TRBV10-3	TRBJ2-7	14	NA	few
CASSRQAGLNSANEQFF	TGTGCCAGCAGCCGTCAGGCGGGACTTAACTCGGCCAATGAGCAGTTCTTC	TRBV7-9	TRBJ2-1	17	NA	NA
CSARESAGPSYNEQFF	TGCAGTGCTAGAGAGTCTGCGGGGCCCTCCTACAATGAGCAGTTCTTC	TRBV20-1	TRBJ2-1	16	NA	few
CATSSGTGELFF	TGTGCCACCAGCAGTGGGACCGGGGAGCTGTTTTTT	TRBV24-1	TRBJ2-2	12	NA	NA
CASSWTTATGELFF	TGTGCCAGCAGCTGGACAACAGCCACCGGGGAGCTGTTTTTT	TRBV3-1	TRBJ2-2	14	NA	NA
CASSPVVGRGYEQYF	TGTGCCAGCAGCCCCGTGGTGGGCAGGGGTTACGAGCAGTACTTC	TRBV3-1	TRBJ2-7	15	NA	few
CASSFASSDTQYF	TGTGCCAGCAGCTTTGCCAGCTCAGATACGCAGTATTTT	TRBV7-9	TRBJ2-3	13	NA	NA
CSARGVAGISDTQYF	TGCAGTGCTAGAGGGGTAGCGGGGATATCAGATACGCAGTATTTT	TRBV20-1	TRBJ2-3	15	TRBD2	few
CASSDQEIGTQYF	TGTGCCAGCAGCGACCAAGAGATCGGGACCCAGTACTTC	TRBV11-1	TRBJ2-5	13	NA	few
CASSFQGGSNQPQHF	TGTGCCAGCAGTTTTCAGGGGGGGAGCAATCAGCCCCAGCATTTT	TRBV28	TRBJ1-5	15	TRBD1	once
CSARLAEQFF	TGCAGTGCTAGACTGGCAGAGCAGTTCTTC	TRBV20-1	TRBJ2-1	10	NA	NA
CASSPDTRETQYF	TGTGCCAGCAGCCCTGACACCCGGGAGACCCAGTACTTC	TRBV7-2	TRBJ2-5	13	NA	few
CASRPPTGVNSPLHF	TGTGCCAGCAGACCCCCGACAGGAGTTAATTCACCCCTCCACTTT	TRBV6-1	TRBJ1-6	15	NA	few